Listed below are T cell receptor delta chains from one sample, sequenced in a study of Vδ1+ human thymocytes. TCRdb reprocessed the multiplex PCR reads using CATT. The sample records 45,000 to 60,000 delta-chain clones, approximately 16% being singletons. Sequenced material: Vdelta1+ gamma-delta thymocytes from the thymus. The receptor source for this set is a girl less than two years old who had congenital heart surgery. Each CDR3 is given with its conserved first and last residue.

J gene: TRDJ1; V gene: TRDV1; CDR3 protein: CALGGPCRGTYTDKLIF
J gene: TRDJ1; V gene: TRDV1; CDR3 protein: CALGETTSSQEEYTDKLIF
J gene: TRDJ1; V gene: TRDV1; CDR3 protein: CALGELIGTGGFTPGLIF
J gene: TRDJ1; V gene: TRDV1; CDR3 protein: CALGEITFYWGIPRESDKLIF
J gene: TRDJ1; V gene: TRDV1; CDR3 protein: CALGESNSQYWGKGTYTDKLIF
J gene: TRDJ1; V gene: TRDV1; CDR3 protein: CALGPLPIPYWEYTDKLIF
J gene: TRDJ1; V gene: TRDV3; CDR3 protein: CAFIGSGVYTDKLIF
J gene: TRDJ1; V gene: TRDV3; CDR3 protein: CAFKSLGYTDKLIF
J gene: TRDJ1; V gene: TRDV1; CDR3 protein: CALGEPSFPLRVGELNRYTDKLIF
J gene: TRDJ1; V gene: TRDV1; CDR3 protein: CALGEISGGIRESDKLIF
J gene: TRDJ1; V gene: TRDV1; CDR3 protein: CALGVLLRGGGRILADKLIF
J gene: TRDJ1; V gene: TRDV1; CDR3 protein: CALGEPSHFLSYSGGYEEDKLIF